The entry below describes one T cell receptor beta chain. What it recognizes is unknown. With V trimmed by 10 bases and J by 4 bases, 3 bases remained unmatched. Germline-derived CDR1 and CDR2 are ENHRY and SYGVKD. The CDR3 is 11 amino acids. Survey-level resolution applied to immunoSEQ assay v3.0. Sequenced by immunoSEQ multiplex PCR; TCRdb stores in-frame clones only, minus some. The data contain 20,000 to 25,000 clones, 90% to 95% of them singletons. This sample is part of a study of long-term antiretroviral therapy in people with HIV. Study-wide findings and caveats: The clones with expansion before ART were dominant in the repertoire at all time points. Older ART regimens were possibly in use when the blood was collected between about 2004 and 2018. In samples taken after ART, diversity increased but remained below transplant donor control levels.

Sequencing was performed on unsorted PBMCs, taken more than 4.7 years after starting antiretroviral therapy. The rearrangement uses TRBV10-3 and TRBJ1-2, with 7 bases fitting TRBD1. The receptor was derived from a woman in her forties or fifties with HIV. In DNA, the CDR3 is TGTGCCACTTGGGACAGCTATGGCTACACCTTC. Translation gives CATWDSYGYTF.